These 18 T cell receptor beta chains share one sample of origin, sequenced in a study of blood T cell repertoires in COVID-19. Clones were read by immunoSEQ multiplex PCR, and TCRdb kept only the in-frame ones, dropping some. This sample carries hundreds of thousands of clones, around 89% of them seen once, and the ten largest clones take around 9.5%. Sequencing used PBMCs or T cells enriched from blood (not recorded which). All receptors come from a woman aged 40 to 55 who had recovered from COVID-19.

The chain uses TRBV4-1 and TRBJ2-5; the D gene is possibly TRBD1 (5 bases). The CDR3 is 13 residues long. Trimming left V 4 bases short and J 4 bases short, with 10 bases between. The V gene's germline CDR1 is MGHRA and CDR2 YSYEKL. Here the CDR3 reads CASSRQGGETQYF. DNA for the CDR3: TGCGCCAGCAGCCGTCAGGGTGGAGAGACCCAGTACTTC.

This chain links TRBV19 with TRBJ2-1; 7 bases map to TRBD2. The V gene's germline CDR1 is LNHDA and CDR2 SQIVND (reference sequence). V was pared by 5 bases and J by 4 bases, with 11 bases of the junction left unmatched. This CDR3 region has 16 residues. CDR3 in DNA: TGTGCCAGTAGTCCCTCCCGAATGCGGGGGTACAATGAGCAGTTCTTC. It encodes CASSPSRMRGYNEQFF.

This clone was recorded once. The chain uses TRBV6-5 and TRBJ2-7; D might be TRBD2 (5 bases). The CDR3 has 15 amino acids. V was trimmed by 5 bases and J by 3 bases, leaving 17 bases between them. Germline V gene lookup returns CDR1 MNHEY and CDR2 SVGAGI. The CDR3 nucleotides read TGTGCCAGCAGTCGGGGTGGGCCCTTCCTCTACGAGCAGTACTTC. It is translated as CASSRGGPFLYEQYF.

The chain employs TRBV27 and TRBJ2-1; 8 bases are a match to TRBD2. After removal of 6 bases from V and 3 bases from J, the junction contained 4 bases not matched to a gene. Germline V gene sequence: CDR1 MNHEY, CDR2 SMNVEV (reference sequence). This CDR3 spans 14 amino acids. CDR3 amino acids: CASRLAANYNEQFF. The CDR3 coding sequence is TGTGCCAGCAGACTAGCGGCAAACTACAATGAGCAGTTCTTC.

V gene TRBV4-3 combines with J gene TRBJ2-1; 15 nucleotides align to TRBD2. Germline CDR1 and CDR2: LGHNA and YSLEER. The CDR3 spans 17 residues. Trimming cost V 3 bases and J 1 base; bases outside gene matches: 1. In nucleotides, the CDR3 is TGCGCCAGCAGCCAGGGACTAGCGGGGGGATCCTACAATGAGCAGTTCTTC. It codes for CASSQGLAGGSYNEQFF.

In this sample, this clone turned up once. This chain's CDR3 is CASSLATSGLVTETQYF. CDR3 in DNA: TGTGCCAGCAGCTTGGCCACTAGCGGGTTAGTCACTGAGACCCAGTACTTC. The V and J genes are TRBV5-6 and TRBJ2-5; 9 nucleotides align to TRBD2. The CDR3 has 17 amino acids. V trimming: 0 bases; J trimming: 5 bases; junction bases outside the gene matches: 11. Germline-derived CDR1 and CDR2 are SGHDT and YYEEEE.

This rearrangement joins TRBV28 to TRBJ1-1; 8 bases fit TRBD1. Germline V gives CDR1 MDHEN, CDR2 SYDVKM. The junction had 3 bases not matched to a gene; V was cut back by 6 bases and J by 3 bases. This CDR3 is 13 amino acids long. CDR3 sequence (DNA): TGTGCCAGCAGGACAGGGGAGGACACTGAAGCTTTCTTT. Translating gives CASRTGEDTEAFF.

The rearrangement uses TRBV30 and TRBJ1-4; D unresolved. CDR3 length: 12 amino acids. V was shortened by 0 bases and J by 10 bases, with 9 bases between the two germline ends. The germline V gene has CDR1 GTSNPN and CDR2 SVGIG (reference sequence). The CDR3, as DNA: TGTGCCTGGAGTGTAGAGGTGGGAAAACTGTTTTTT. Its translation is CAWSVEVGKLFF.

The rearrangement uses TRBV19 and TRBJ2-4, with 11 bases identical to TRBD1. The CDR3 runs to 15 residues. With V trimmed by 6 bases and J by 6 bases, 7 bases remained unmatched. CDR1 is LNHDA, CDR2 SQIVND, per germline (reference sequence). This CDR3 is CASSTGTGGVNIQYF. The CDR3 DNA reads TGTGCCAGTAGCACCGGGACAGGGGGAGTAAACATTCAGTACTTC.

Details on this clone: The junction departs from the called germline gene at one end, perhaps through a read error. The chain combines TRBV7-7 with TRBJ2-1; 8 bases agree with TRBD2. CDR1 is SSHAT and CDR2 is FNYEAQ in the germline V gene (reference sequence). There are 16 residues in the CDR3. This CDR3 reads CASSLTSGSGYNEQFF. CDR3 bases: TGTGCTAGCAGCTTAACAAGCGGGAGTGGCTACAATGAGCAGTTCTTC.

CDR3 coding DNA: TGTGCCAGCAGCGTACGGGACATCAAGGACTACGAGCAGTACTTC. Residues: CASSVRDIKDYEQYF. The genes are TRBV7-9 and TRBJ2-7; the D gene is possibly TRBD1 (6 bases). The V gene lost 5 bases and the J gene lost 3 bases, with 17 bases spanning the gap. Germline CDR1 reads SEHNR; CDR2 reads FQNEAQ (reference sequence). The CDR3 extends over 15 amino acids. The full variable domain, with the rest looked up from reference TRBV7-9 and TRBJ2-7, is DTGVSQNPRHKITKRGQNVTFRCDPISEHNRLYWYRQTLGQGPEFLTYFQNEAQLEKSRLLSDRFSAERPKGSFSTLEIQRTEQGDSAMYLCASSVRDIKDYEQYFGPGTRLTVT.

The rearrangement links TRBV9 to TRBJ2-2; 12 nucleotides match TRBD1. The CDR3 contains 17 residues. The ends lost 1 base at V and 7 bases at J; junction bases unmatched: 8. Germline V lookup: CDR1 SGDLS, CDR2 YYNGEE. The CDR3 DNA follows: TGTGCCAGCAGCGTATGGGACAGGGGGCGCGATGGCGGGGAGCTGTTTTTT. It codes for CASSVWDRGRDGGELFF.

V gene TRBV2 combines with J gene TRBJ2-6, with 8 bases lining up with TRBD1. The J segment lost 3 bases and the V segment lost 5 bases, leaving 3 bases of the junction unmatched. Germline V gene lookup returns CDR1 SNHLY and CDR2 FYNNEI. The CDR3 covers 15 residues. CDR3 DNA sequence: TGTGCCAGCAGTAGGGACAGGCTTGGGGCCAACGTCCTGACTTTC. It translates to CASSRDRLGANVLTF.

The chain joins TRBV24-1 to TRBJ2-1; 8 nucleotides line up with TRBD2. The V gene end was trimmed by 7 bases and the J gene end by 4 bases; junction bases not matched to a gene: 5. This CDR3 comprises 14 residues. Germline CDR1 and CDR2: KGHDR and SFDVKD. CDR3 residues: CATRAGGEYNEQFF. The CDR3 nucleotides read TGTGCCACCAGGGCGGGGGGCGAATACAATGAGCAGTTCTTC.

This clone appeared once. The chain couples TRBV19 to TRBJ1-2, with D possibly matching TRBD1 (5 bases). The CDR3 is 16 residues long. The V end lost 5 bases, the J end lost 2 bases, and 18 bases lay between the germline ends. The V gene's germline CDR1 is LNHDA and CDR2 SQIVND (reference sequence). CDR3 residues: CASSGGTIEGNYGYTF. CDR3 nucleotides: TGTGCCAGTAGTGGGGGGACCATAGAAGGCAACTATGGCTACACCTTC.

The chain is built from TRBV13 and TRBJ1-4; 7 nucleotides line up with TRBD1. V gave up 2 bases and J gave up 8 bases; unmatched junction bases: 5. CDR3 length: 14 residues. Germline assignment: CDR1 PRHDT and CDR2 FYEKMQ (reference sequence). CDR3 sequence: CASSLYRGDEKLFF. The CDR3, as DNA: TGTGCCAGCAGCTTATACAGGGGAGACGAAAAACTGTTTTTT. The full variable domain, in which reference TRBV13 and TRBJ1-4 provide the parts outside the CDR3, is AAGVIQSPRHLIKEKRETATLKCYPIPRHDTVYWYQQGPGQDPQFLISFYEKMQSDKGSIPDRFSAQQFSDYHSELNMSSLELGDSALYFCASSLYRGDEKLFFGSGTQLSVL.

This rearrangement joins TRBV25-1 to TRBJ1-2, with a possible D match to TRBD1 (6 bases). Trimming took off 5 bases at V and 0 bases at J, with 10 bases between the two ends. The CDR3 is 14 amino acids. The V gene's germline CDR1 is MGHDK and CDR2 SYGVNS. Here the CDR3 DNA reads TGTGCCAGCAGTAGACAGGATTCTAACTATGGCTACACCTTC. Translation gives CASSRQDSNYGYTF.

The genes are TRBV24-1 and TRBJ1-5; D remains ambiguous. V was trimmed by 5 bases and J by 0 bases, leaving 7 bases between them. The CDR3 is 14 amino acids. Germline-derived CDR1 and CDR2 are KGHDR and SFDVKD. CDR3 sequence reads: CATSGFYSNQPQHF. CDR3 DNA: TGTGCCACCAGTGGTTTCTATAGCAATCAGCCCCAGCATTTT.